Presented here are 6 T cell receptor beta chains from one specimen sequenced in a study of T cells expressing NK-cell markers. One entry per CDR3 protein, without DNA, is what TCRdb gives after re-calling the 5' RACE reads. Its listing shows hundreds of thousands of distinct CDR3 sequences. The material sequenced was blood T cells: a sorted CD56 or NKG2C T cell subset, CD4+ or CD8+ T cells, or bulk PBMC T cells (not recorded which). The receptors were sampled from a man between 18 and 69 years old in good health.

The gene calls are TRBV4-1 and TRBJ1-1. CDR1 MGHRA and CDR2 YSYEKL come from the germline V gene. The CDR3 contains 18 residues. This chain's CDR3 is CASSHGGREGRRNTEAFF.

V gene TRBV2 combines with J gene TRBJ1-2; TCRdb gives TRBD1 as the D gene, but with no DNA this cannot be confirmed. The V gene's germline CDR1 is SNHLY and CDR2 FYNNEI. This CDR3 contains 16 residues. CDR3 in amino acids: CASLSSGTGGDYGYTF. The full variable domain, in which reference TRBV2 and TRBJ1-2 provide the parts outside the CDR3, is EPEVTQTPSHQVTQMGQEVILRCVPISNHLYFYWYRQILGQKVEFLVSFYNNEISEKSEIFDDQFSVERPDGSNFTLKIRSTKLEDSAMYFCASLSSGTGGDYGYTFGSGTRLTVV.

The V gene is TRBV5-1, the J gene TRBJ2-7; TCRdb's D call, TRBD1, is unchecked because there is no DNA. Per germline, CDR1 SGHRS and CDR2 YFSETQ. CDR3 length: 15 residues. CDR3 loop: CASSLEGQGFHEQYF.

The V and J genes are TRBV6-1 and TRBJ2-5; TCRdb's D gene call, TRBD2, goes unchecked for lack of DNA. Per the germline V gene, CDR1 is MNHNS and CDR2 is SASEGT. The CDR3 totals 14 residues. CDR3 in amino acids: CASTSGLGQETQYF.

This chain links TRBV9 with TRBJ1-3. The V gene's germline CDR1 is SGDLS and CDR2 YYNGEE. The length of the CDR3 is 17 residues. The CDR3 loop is CASSVAGSRSSGNTIYF.

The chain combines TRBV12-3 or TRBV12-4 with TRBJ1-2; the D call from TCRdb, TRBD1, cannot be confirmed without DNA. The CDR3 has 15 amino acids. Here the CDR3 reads CASSLFLGRTGGYTF.